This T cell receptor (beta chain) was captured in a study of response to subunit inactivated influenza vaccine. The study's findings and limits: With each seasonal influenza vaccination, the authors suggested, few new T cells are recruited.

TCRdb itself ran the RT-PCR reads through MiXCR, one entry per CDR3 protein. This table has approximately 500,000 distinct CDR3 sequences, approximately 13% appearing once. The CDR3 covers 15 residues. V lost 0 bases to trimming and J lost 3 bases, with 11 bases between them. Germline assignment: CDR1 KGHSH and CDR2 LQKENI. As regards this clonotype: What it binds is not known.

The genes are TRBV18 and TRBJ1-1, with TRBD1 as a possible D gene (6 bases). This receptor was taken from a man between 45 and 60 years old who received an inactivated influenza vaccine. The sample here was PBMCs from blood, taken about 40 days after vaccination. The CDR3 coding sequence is TGTGCCAGCTCACCACCGAGGACAGCGTACACTGAAGCTTTCTTT. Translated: CASSPPRTAYTEAFF.